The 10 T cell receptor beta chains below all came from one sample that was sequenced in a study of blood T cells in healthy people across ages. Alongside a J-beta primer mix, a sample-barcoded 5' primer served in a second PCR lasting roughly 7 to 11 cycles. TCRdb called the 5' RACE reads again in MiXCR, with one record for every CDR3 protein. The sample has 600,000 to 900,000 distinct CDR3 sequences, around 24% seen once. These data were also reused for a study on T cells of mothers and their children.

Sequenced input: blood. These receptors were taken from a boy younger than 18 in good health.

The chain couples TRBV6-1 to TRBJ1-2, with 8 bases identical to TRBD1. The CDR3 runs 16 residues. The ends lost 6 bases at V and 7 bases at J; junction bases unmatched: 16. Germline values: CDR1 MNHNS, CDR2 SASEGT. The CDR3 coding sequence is TGTGCCAGCAGCAGCTTCAGGACAGGGCAATTTGGTGGCTACACCTTC. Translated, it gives CASSSFRTGQFGGYTF.

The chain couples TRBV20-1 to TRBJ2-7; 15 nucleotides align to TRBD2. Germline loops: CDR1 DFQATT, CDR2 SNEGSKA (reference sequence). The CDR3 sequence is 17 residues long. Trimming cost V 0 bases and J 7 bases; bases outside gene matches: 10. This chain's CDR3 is CSARDGTSGGPKEEQYF. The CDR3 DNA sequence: TGCAGTGCTAGAGATGGGACTAGCGGGGGGCCGAAGGAAGAGCAGTACTTC.

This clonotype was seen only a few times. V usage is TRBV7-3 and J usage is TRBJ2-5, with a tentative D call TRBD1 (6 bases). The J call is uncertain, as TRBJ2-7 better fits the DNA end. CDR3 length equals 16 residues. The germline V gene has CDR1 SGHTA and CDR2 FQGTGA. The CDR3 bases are TGTGCCAGCAGCTTAATCGGGACACAGTCTCCCTACGAGCAGTACTTC. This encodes CASSLIGTQSPYEQYF.

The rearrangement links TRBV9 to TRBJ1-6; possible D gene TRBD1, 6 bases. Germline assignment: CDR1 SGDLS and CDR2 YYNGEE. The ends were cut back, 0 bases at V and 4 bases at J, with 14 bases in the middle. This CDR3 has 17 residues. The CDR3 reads CASSVESGADYNSPLHF. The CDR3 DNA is TGTGCCAGCAGCGTAGAATCAGGGGCCGATTATAATTCACCCCTCCACTTT.

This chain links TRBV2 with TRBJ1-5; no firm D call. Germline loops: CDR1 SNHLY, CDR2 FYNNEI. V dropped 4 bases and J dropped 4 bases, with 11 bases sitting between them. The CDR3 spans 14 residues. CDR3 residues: CASSVEKENQPQHF. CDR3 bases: TGTGCCAGCAGTGTGGAGAAGGAAAATCAGCCCCAGCATTTT.

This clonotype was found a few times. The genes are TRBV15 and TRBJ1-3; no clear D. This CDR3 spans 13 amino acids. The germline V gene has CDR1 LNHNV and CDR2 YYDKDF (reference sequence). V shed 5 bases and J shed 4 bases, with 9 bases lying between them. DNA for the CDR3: TGTGCCACCAGCCTCACGCCAGGAAACACCATATATTTT. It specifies CATSLTPGNTIYF.

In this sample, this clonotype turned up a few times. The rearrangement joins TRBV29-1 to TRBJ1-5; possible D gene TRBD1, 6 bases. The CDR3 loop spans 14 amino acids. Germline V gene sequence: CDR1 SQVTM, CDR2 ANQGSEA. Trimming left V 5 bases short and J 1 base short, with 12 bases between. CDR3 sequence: CSVQQGSSNQPQHF. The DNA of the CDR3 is TGCAGCGTTCAACAGGGTTCGAGCAATCAGCCCCAGCATTTT.

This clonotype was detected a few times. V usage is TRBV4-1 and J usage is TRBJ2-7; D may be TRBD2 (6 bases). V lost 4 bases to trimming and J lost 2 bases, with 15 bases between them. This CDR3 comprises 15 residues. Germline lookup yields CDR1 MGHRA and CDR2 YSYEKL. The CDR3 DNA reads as TGCGCCAGCAGCCCAGCGGGTGGGACCCCCTACGAGCAGTACTTC. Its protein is CASSPAGGTPYEQYF.

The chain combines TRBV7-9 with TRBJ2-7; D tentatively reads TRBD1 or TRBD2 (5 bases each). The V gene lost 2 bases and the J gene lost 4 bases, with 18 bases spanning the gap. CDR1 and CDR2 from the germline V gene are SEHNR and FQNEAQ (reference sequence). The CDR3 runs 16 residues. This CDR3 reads CASSLRTGRKDYEQYF. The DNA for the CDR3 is TGTGCCAGCAGCTTACGTACGGGACGGAAGGATTACGAGCAGTACTTC.

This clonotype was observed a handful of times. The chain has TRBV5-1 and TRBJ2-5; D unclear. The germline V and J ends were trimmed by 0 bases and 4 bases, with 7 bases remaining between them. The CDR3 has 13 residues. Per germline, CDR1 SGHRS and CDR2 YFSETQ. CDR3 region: CASSLEGTETQYF. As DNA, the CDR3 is TGCGCCAGCAGCTTGGAAGGCACAGAGACCCAGTACTTC.